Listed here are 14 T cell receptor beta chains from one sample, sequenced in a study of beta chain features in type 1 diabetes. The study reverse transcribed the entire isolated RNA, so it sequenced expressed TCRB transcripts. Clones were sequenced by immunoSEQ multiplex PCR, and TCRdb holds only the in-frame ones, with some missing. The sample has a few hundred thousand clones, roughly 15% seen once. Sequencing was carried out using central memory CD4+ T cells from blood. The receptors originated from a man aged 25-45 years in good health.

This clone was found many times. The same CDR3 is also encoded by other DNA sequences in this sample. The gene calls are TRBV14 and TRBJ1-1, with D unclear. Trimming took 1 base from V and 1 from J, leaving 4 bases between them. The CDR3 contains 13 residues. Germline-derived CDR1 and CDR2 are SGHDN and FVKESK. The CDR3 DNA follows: TGTGCCAGCAGCCAAGCGCGGAACACTGAAGCTTTCTTT. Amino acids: CASSQARNTEAFF.

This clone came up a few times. The CDR3, as DNA: TGTGCCAGCAGCCAGAAGGAAAAGACCCAGTACTTC. This codes for CASSQKEKTQYF. V and J are TRBV7-7 and TRBJ2-5; D unresolved. V was pared by 5 bases and J by 6 bases, with 10 bases between. The germline gives CDR1 SSHAT, CDR2 FNYEAQ (reference sequence). CDR3 length: 12 residues.

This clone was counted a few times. As DNA, the CDR3 is TGTGCCACCAGCAGAGATGGCGTCGGGGGGCAGTACTTC. It translates to CATSRDGVGGQYF. V gene TRBV15 combines with J gene TRBJ2-7, with D possibly being TRBD2 (6 bases). Between the trimmed V and J ends, which lost 0 bases and 9 bases, there was a span of 12 bases. Germline CDR1 reads LNHNV; CDR2 reads YYDKDF (reference sequence). The CDR3 consists of 13 residues.

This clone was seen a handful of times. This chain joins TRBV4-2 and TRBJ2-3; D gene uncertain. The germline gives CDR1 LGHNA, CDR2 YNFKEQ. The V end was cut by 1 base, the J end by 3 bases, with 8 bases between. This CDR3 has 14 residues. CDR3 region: CASSQAGWTDTQYF. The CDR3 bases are TGTGCCAGCAGCCAAGCGGGCTGGACAGATACGCAGTATTTT.

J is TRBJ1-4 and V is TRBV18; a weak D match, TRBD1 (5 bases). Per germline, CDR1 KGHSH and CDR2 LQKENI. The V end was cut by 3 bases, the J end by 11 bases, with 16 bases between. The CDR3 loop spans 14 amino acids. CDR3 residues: CASSPGATTPKLFF. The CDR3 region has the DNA TGTGCCAGCTCACCCGGGGCCACCACACCTAAACTGTTTTTT.

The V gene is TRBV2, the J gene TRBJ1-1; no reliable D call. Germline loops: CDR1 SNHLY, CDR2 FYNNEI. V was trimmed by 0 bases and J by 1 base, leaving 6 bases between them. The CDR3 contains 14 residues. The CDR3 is CASSEAPGNTEAFF. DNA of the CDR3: TGTGCCAGCAGTGAAGCTCCAGGGAACACTGAAGCTTTCTTT.

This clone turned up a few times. This CDR3 is CSVEEIVANTEAFF. DNA of the CDR3: TGCAGCGTTGAAGAAATCGTGGCAAACACTGAAGCTTTCTTT. The chain combines TRBV29-1 with TRBJ1-1; D unclear. The CDR3 contains 14 residues. Germline CDR1 is SQVTM and CDR2 is ANQGSEA. Between the trimmed V and J ends, which lost 0 bases and 2 bases, there was a span of 10 bases.

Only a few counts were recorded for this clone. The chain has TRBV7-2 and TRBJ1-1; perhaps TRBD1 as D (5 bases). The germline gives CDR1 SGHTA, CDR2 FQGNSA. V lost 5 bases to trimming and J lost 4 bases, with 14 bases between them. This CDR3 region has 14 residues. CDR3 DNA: TGTGCCAGCAGCGCCGGCGGGGCGGGCACTGAAGCTTTCTTT. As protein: CASSAGGAGTEAFF.

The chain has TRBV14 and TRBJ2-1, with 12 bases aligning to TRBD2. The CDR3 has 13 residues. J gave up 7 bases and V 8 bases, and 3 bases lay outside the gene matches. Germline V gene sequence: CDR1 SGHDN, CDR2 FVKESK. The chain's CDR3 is CASRTSGNNEQFF. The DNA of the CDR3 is TGTGCCAGCCGGACTAGCGGGAATAATGAGCAGTTCTTC.

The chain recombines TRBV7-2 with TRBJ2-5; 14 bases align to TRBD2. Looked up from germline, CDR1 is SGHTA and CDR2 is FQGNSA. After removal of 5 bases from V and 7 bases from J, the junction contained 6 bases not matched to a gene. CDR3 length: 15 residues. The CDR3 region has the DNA TGTGCCAGCAGCGGACGACTAGCGGGAGGGCCGACCCAGTACTTC. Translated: CASSGRLAGGPTQYF.

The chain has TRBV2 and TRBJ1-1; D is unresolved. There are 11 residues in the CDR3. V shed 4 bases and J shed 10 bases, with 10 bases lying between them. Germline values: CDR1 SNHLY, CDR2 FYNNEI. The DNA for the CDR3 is TGTGCCAGCAGTGGACGAGAGGCAGCTTTCTTT. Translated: CASSGREAAFF.

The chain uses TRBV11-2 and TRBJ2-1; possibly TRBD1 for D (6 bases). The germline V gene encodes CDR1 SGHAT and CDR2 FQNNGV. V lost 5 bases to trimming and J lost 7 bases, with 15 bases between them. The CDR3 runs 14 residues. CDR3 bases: TGTGCCAGCAGCCAGGGACATAGTACAAATGAGCAGTTCTTC. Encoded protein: CASSQGHSTNEQFF.

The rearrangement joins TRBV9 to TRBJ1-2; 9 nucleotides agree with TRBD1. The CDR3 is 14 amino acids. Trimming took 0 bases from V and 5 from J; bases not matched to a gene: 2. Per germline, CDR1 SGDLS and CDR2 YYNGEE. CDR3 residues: CASSVGDREYGYTF. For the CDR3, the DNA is TGTGCCAGCAGCGTAGGGGACAGGGAGTATGGCTACACCTTC.

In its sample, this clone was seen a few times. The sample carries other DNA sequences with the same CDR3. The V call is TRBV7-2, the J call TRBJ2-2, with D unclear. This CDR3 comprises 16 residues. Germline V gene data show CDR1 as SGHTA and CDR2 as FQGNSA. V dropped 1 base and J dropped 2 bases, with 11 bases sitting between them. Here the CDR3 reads CASSLVGRLNTGELFF. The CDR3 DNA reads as TGTGCCAGCAGCTTAGTAGGCCGGCTAAACACCGGGGAGCTGTTTTTT.